This TCR beta chain was sequenced in a study of breast tumors, draining lymph nodes, adjacent tissues. V was shortened by 3 bases and J by 5 bases, with 19 bases between the two germline ends. Germline V gene sequence: CDR1 MGHDK, CDR2 SYGVNS. The CDR3 is 16 residues long. The lymph nodes were axillary draining lymph nodes from breast cancer patients. Whole-study results and caveats: Luminal-like breast cancer showed significantly higher tumor–nontumor repertoire similarity than basal-like.

This clonotype occurred many times. Antigen specificity is unknown. TCRdb redid the calling of the multiplex PCR reads with MiXCR, one entry per CDR3 protein. The repertoire holds around 290,000 distinct CDR3 sequences, roughly 30% seen once, with roughly 1.2% in the top ten. The sequence was obtained from a female donor with breast cancer. Some clones in this sample may be carry-over from other donors' samples. The chain is built from TRBV25-1 and TRBJ2-5; no reliable D call. Input material: axillary lymph node tissue. For the CDR3, the DNA is TGTGCCAGCAGTGACACCCGGGTGGGGTTTCGGGAGACCCAGTACTTC. It yields the protein CASSDTRVGFRETQYF. Complete variable domain (other parts from reference TRBV25-1 and TRBJ2-5): EADIYQTPRYLVIGTGKKITLECSQTMGHDKMYWYQQDPGMELHLIHYSYGVNSTEKGDLSSESTVSRIRTEHFPLTLESARPSHTSQYLCASSDTRVGFRETQYFGPGTRLLVL.